What follows are 15 T cell receptor beta chains derived from one specimen sequenced in a study of T cells after yellow fever vaccination. A single record per CDR3 protein comes from TCRdb applying MiXCR to the 5' RACE reads. The data show 500,000 to 650,000 distinct CDR3 sequences, with 13% seen just once and over 13% held by the top ten. Sequencing used PBMCs, obtained on the day of the yellow fever booster vaccination. Receptors were obtained from a man aged 25 to 40 who received the YFV17D yellow fever vaccine.

On this clonotype: With a much larger clone just one base away, this may be a read error. The CDR3: CASRNQETQYF. CDR3 sequence (DNA): TGTGCCAGCAGAAACCAAGAGACCCAGTACTTC. The chain combines TRBV7-2 with TRBJ2-5; D is ambiguous. The length of the CDR3 is 11 residues. Deletions cut 6 bases from V and 0 bases from J, with 2 bases between. The germline V gene has CDR1 SGHTA and CDR2 FQGNSA.

The chain couples TRBV12-3 or TRBV12-4 to TRBJ1-5; 8 bases agree with TRBD1. V lost 6 bases to trimming and J lost 4 bases; unmatched junction nucleotides: 8. The CDR3 totals 15 residues. This chain's CDR3 is CASRSTGDKNQPQHF. CDR3 DNA sequence: TGTGCCAGCAGATCGACAGGGGACAAGAATCAGCCCCAGCATTTT.

This clonotype was observed a handful of times. The chain is built from TRBV15 and TRBJ2-5; 8 nucleotides match TRBD2. Trimming cost V 0 bases and J 5 bases; bases outside gene matches: 2. Germline CDR1 LNHNV, CDR2 YYDKDF (reference sequence). CDR3 length equals 14 residues. The CDR3 DNA is TGTGCCACCAGCAGAGATACTAGCGGCGAGACCCAGTACTTC. It specifies CATSRDTSGETQYF.

V usage is TRBV28 and J usage is TRBJ2-7; no definite D call. The germline V and J ends were trimmed by 2 bases and 6 bases, with 8 bases remaining between them. The length of the CDR3 is 12 residues. Per the germline V gene, CDR1 is MDHEN and CDR2 is SYDVKM. The CDR3 sequence: CASSLVESEQYF. For the CDR3, the DNA is TGTGCCAGCAGTTTAGTTGAATCCGAGCAGTACTTC.

This clonotype has just a few counts. The J gene is TRBJ2-1, the V gene TRBV7-9, with 9 nucleotides matching TRBD2. V gave up 5 bases and J gave up 10 bases; unmatched junction bases: 18. The CDR3 has 17 residues. Germline loops: CDR1 SEHNR, CDR2 FQNEAQ (reference sequence). CDR3: CASSPHPLAGPQGEQFF. The DNA for the CDR3 is TGTGCCAGCAGCCCCCATCCTCTAGCGGGGCCCCAGGGGGAGCAGTTCTTC.

This CDR3 reads CASSLLSGRAGEQYF. CDR3 nucleotides: TGTGCCAGCAGTTTATTAAGCGGGAGGGCCGGCGAGCAGTACTTC. The rearrangement links TRBV6-5 to TRBJ2-7, with 10 positions matching TRBD2. The V segment lost 4 bases and the J segment 6 bases; nucleotides outside the gene matches: 9. Germline V lookup: CDR1 MNHEY, CDR2 SVGAGI. This CDR3 is 15 amino acids long.

At least ten counts were recorded for this clonotype. J is TRBJ2-7 and V is TRBV10-1; D perhaps matches TRBD1 (5 bases). The V and J ends lost 4 bases and 5 bases respectively, with 15 bases between them. Germline CDR1 WNHNN, CDR2 SYGVQD (reference sequence). This CDR3 has 14 residues. CDR3 sequence: CASSVDSVSHEQYF. In nucleotides, the CDR3 is TGCGCCAGCAGTGTCGACAGTGTATCCCACGAGCAGTACTTC.

The chain couples TRBV20-1 to TRBJ2-3; D might be TRBD1 (6 bases). There are 14 residues in the CDR3. Looked up from germline, CDR1 is DFQATT and CDR2 is SNEGSKA (reference sequence). V was shortened by 6 bases and J by 7 bases, with 20 bases between the two germline ends. As DNA, the CDR3 is TGCAGTGCAAGTGGGGACAATAGGGGCCATACGCAGTATTTT. It translates to CSASGDNRGHTQYF.

The chain has TRBV20-1 and TRBJ2-6; TRBD2 might be the D (6 bases). Between the trimmed V and J ends, which lost 0 bases and 4 bases, there was a span of 10 bases. Germline CDR1 and CDR2: DFQATT and SNEGSKA (reference sequence). The CDR3 has 15 residues. The CDR3 spells CSAREGGKGANVLTF. The CDR3 nucleotides are TGCAGTGCTAGAGAAGGAGGGAAAGGGGCCAACGTCCTGACTTTC.

The V and J genes are TRBV3-1 and TRBJ2-7, with D perhaps matching TRBD1 (5 bases). V lost 6 bases and J lost 3, with 18 bases in between. The germline gives CDR1 LGHDT, CDR2 YNNKEL (reference sequence). This CDR3 contains 15 residues. The CDR3 reads CASRPTQGSNYEQYF. CDR3 in DNA: TGTGCCAGCAGACCAACTCAGGGTTCAAACTACGAGCAGTACTTC.

V usage is TRBV7-6 and J usage is TRBJ2-3, with TRBD1 as a possible D gene (6 bases). This CDR3 spans 15 amino acids. Deletions cut 0 bases from V and 2 bases from J, with 9 bases between. The V gene's germline CDR1 is SGHVS and CDR2 FNYEAQ. The CDR3 sequence is CASSLAGTFTDTQYF. DNA for the CDR3: TGTGCCAGCAGCTTAGCGGGGACATTCACAGATACGCAGTATTTT.

The genes are TRBV7-9 and TRBJ1-5, with D unclear. V was pared by 5 bases and J by 3 bases, with 14 bases between. Germline CDR1 is SEHNR and CDR2 is FQNEAQ (reference sequence). There are 15 residues in the CDR3. The CDR3 reads CASSQGLGFNQPQHF. For the CDR3, the DNA is TGTGCCAGCAGCCAAGGTCTGGGGTTCAATCAGCCCCAGCATTTT.

This clonotype was counted a few times. The V call is TRBV23-1, the J call TRBJ1-5; 8 nucleotides match TRBD1. TRBV23-1 is identified as an open reading frame with a role that is uncertain. Germline trimming cut 4 bases from V and 1 base from J; bases unmatched to any gene: 12. The CDR3 is made up of 18 amino acids. The chain's CDR3 is CASSLGLRDRISNQPQHF. As DNA, the CDR3 is TGCGCCAGCAGTCTTGGGCTTCGGGACAGGATCAGCAATCAGCCCCAGCATTTT.

This clonotype was seen only a few times. This chain connects TRBV18 to TRBJ2-4; D is ambiguous. The germline V and J ends were trimmed by 0 bases and 5 bases, with 5 bases remaining between them. CDR3 length equals 13 residues. Germline CDR1 and CDR2: KGHSH and LQKENI. CDR3 nucleotides: TGTGCCAGCTCACCACCCCAGGAAAACATTCAGTACTTC. Translation gives CASSPPQENIQYF.

This clonotype was observed a handful of times. CDR3 protein: CSVDFWGDTYNEQFF. For the CDR3, the DNA is TGCAGCGTTGACTTCTGGGGTGATACCTACAATGAGCAGTTCTTC. The chain carries TRBV29-1 and TRBJ2-1; D is unclear. The germline CDR1 and CDR2 sequences are SQVTM and ANQGSEA. V was clipped by 3 bases and J by 2 bases, with 14 bases between them. CDR3 size: 15 residues.